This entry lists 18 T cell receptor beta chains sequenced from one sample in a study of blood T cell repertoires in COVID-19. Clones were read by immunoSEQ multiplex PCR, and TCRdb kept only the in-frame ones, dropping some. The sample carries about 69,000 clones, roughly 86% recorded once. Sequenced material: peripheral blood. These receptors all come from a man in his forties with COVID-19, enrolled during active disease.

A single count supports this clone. The CDR3 coding sequence is TGTGCCAGCTCCCCCGAGTTCTATAGCAATCAGCCCCAGCATTTT. Protein sequence: CASSPEFYSNQPQHF. The chain uses TRBV18 and TRBJ1-5, with D uncertain. Germline V CDR1 and CDR2: KGHSH, LQKENI. The CDR3 contains 15 residues. The V gene lost 6 bases and the J gene lost 0 bases, with 12 bases spanning the gap.

Here the CDR3 reads CASSLEEGPGNTIYF. CDR3 nucleotide sequence: TGTGCCAGCAGCTTAGAGGAGGGGCCGGGAAACACCATATATTTT. The chain employs TRBV7-9 and TRBJ1-3; D is possibly TRBD1 (5 bases). V was trimmed by 1 base and J by 4 bases, leaving 11 bases between them. The CDR3 is made up of 15 amino acids. Germline V CDR1 and CDR2: SEHNR, FQNEAQ (reference sequence). The variable domain in full, with the rest retrieved from reference TRBV7-9 and TRBJ1-3, is DTGVSQNPRHKITKRGQNVTFRCDPISEHNRLYWYRQTLGQGPEFLTYFQNEAQLEKSRLLSDRFSAERPKGSFSTLEIQRTEQGDSAMYLCASSLEEGPGNTIYFGEGSWLTVV.

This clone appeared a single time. Here the CDR3 reads CASSSRQGKTDTQYF. CDR3 nucleotide sequence: TGTGCCAGCAGCTCCCGACAGGGGAAAACAGATACGCAGTATTTT. The rearrangement uses TRBV5-4 and TRBJ2-3; 8 bases agree with TRBD1. J was trimmed by 3 bases and V by 3 bases; bases with no gene match: 6. The CDR3 spans 15 residues. Looked up from germline, CDR1 is SGHNT and CDR2 is YYREEE (reference sequence).

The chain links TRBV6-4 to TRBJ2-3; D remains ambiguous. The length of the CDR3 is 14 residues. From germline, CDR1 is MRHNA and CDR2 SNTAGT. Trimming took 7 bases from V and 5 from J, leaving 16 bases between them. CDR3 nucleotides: TGTGCCAGCAAAAGCGAACCAGACCGAGATACGCAGTATTTT. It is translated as CASKSEPDRDTQYF.

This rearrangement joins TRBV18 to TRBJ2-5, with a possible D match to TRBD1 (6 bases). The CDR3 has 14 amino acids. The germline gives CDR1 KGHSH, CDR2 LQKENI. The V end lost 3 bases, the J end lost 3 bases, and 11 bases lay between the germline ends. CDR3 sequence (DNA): TGTGCCAGCTCACCGTGGACAGTAGAAGAGACCCAGTACTTC. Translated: CASSPWTVEETQYF.

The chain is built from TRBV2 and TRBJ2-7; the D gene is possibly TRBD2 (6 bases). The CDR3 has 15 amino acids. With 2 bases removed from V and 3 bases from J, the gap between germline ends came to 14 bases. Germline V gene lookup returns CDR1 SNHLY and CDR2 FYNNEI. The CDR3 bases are TGTGCCAGCAGTGAATGGGTCGGGCGGGACTACGAGCAGTACTTC. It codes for CASSEWVGRDYEQYF.

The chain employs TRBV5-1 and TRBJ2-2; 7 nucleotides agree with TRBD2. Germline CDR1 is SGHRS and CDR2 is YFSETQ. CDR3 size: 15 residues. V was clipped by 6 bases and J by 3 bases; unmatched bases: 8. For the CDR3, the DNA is TGCGCCAGCACTTCACGGGGGGACGACACCGGGGAGCTGTTTTTT. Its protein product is CASTSRGDDTGELFF. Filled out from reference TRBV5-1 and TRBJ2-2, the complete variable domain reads KAGVTQTPRYLIKTRGQQVTLSCSPISGHRSVSWYQQTPGQGLQFLFEYFSETQRNKGNFPGRFSGRQFSNSRSEMNVSTLELGDSALYLCASTSRGDDTGELFFGEGSRLTVL.

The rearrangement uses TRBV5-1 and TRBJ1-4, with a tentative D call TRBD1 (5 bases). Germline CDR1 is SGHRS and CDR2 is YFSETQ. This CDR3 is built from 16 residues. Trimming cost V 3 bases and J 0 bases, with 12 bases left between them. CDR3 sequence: CASSSLSGATNEKLFF. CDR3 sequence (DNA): TGCGCCAGCAGCTCCTTGTCGGGGGCAACTAATGAAAAACTGTTTTTT.

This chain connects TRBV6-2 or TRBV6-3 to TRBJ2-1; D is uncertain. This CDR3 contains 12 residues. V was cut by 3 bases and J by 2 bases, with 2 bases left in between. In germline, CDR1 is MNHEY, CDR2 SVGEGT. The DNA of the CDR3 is TGTGCCAGCAGTTATACCTACAATGAGCAGTTCTTC. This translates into CASSYTYNEQFF.

The CDR3 sequence is CAYRGQNNQPQHF. The CDR3 bases are TGTGCCTATAGGGGACAGAACAATCAGCCCCAGCATTTT. The gene calls are TRBV30 and TRBJ1-5; 7 bases align to TRBD1. The length of the CDR3 is 13 residues. Germline V CDR1 and CDR2: GTSNPN, SVGIG (reference sequence). J was trimmed by 3 bases and V by 7 bases; bases with no gene match: 6. Based on the CDR3 plus reference TRBV30 and TRBJ1-5, the full variable domain is SQTIHQWPATLVQPVGSPLSLECTVEGTSNPNLYWYRQAAGRGLQLLFYSVGIGQISSEVPQNLSASRPQDRQFILSSKKLLLSDSGFYLCAYRGQNNQPQHFGDGTRLSIL.

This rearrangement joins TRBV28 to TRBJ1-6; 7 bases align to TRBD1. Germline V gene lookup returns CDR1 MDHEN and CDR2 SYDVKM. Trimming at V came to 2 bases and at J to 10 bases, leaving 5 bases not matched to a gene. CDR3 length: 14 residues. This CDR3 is CASSLKGAVSPLHF. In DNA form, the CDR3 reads TGTGCCAGCAGTTTAAAGGGGGCTGTGTCACCCCTCCACTTT.

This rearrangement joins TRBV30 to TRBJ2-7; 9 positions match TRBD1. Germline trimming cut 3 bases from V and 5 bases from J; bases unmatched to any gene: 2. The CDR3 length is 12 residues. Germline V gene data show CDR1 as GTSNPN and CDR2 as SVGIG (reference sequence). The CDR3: CAWSGDRDEQYF. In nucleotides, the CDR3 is TGTGCCTGGAGCGGGGACAGGGACGAGCAGTACTTC.

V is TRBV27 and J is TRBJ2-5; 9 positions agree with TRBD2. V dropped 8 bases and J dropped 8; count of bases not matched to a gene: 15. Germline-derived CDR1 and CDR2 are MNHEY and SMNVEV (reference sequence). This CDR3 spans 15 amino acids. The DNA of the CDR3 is TGTGCCAGCTCCTTGTCGTCTAGCGGGGAGTTCACCCAGTACTTC. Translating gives CASSLSSSGEFTQYF.

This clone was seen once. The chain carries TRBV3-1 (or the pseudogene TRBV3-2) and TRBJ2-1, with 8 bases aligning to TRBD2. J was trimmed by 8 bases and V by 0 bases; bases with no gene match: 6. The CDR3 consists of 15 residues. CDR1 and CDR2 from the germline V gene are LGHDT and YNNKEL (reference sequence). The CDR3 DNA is TGTGCCAGCAGCCAAGATGTCAGCGGGGGCGATGAGCAGTTCTTC. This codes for CASSQDVSGGDEQFF.

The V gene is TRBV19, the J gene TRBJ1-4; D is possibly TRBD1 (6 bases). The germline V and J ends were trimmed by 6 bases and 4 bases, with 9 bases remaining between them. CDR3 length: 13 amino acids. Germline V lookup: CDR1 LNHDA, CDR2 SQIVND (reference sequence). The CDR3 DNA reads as TGTGCCAGTAGAGGACAGTATAATGAAAAACTGTTTTTT. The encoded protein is CASRGQYNEKLFF.

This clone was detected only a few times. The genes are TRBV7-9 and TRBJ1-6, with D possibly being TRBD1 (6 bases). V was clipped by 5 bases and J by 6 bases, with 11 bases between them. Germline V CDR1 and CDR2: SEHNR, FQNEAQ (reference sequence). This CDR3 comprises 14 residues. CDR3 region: CASSQDSVNSPLHF. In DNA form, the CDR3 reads TGTGCCAGCAGCCAGGACAGTGTTAATTCACCCCTCCACTTT. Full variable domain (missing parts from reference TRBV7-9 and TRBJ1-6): DTGVSQNPRHKITKRGQNVTFRCDPISEHNRLYWYRQTLGQGPEFLTYFQNEAQLEKSRLLSDRFSAERPKGSFSTLEIQRTEQGDSAMYLCASSQDSVNSPLHFGNGTRLTVT.

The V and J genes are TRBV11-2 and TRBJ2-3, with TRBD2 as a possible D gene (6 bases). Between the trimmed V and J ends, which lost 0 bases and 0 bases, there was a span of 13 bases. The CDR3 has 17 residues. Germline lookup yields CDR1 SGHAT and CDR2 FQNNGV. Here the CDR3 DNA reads TGTGCCAGCAGCTTAGATTTGGAGGGGCGGAGCACAGATACGCAGTATTTT. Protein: CASSLDLEGRSTDTQYF.

The CDR3 region has the DNA TGTGCCAGCAGTTTGTCCACGGACTATGGCTACACCTTC. Protein: CASSLSTDYGYTF. The chain links TRBV28 to TRBJ1-2; D ambiguous. From germline, CDR1 is MDHEN and CDR2 SYDVKM. Trimming took off 3 bases at V and 3 bases at J, with 8 bases between the two ends. This CDR3 is built from 13 residues.